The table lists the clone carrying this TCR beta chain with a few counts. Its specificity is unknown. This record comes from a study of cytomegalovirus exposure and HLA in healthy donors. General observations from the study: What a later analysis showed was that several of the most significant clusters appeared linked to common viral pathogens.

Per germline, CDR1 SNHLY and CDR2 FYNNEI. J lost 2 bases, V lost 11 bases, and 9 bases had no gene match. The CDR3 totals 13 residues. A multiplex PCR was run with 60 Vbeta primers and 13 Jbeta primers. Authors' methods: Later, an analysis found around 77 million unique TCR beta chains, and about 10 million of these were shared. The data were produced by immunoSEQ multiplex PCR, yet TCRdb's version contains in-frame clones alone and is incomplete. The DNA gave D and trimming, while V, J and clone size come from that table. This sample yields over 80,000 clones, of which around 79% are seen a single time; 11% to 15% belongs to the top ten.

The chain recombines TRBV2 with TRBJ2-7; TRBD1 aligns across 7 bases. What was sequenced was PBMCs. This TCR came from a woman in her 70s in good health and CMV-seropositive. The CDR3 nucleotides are TGTGCCGCTAGACAGGGTATCGCCTACGAGCAGTACTTC. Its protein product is CAARQGIAYEQYF. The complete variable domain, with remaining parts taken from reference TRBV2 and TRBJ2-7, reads EPEVTQTPSHQVTQMGQEVILRCVPISNHLYFYWYRQILGQKVEFLVSFYNNEISEKSEIFDDQFSVERPDGSNFTLKIRSTKLEDSAMYFCAARQGIAYEQYFGPGTRLTVT.